The clone carrying this T cell receptor beta chain was seen just once. The sample is drawn from a study of blood T cell repertoires in COVID-19. The germline gives CDR1 SGHKS, CDR2 YYEKEE (reference sequence). Unmatched junction bases numbered 6, after V lost 3 bases and J lost 1 base. The length of the CDR3 is 15 residues. Repertoires were generated with immunoSEQ multiplex PCR, while TCRdb's copy carries only in-frame clones and drops some. The repertoire has about 120,000 clones, around 83% of them found once; the top ten carry approximately 3.9%. This rearrangement joins TRBV5-5 to TRBJ2-5; 7 bases fit TRBD2. The sequence came from a woman aged 30 to 39 who had recovered from COVID-19. What was sequenced was PBMCs or T cells enriched from blood (not recorded which). In DNA form, the CDR3 reads TGTGCCAGCAGCTGGTTAGCGGGCCCCCAAGAGACCCAGTACTTC. Protein: CASSWLAGPQETQYF.